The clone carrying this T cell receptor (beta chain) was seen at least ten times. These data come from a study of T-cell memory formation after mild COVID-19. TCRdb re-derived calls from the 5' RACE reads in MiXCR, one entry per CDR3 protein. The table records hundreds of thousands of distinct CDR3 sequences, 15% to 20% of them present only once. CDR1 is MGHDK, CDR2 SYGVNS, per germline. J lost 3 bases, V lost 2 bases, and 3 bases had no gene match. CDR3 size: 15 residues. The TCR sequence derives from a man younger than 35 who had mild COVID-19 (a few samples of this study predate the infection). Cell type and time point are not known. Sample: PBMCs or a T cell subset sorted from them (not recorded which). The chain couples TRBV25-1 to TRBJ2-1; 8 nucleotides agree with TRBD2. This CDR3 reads CASSELAGGYNEQFF. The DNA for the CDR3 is TGTGCCAGCAGTGAACTAGCGGGTGGCTACAATGAGCAGTTCTTC.